Reported below is one T cell receptor (beta chain). Antigen unknown. This record belongs to a study of OX40 agonist ivuxolimab in advanced cancers. Study context: In this cohort, patients received ivuxolimab, an agonistic anti-OX40 (CD134) antibody. Averaging around 60 years in age, with a range of about 20 to 90, the cohort was about 86% male. Study-wide points: Patients who responded partially at 0.1-3.0 mg/kg showed clonal expansion ranking among the lowest. Expanded clones tended on average to be more numerous among CD8+ T cells than CD4+.

Sequencing was performed with immunoSEQ multiplex PCR; in TCRdb, only in-frame clones are kept and a portion is missing. The sample has 67,000 or so clones; about nine tenths are singletons. Unmatched junction bases numbered 1, after V lost 2 bases and J lost 1 base. The CDR3 covers 14 residues. Germline CDR1 reads SGHRS; CDR2 reads YFSETQ. The sequencing used CD4+ or CD8+ T cells sorted from blood, collected in a trial of the OX40 agonist ivuxolimab. J is TRBJ2-3 and V is TRBV5-1; 7 bases are a match to TRBD1. The receptor's source is an adult with an advanced solid tumor such as melanoma, head and neck, liver or kidney cancer. Here the CDR3 reads CASSLQGRTDTQYF. The DNA of the CDR3 is TGCGCCAGCAGCTTACAGGGGCGCACAGATACGCAGTATTTT.